The 8 T cell receptor beta chains given below trace back to one sample, sequenced in a study of shared clonotypes between healthy human individuals. This table comes from immunoSEQ multiplex PCR, and its TCRdb copy is limited to in-frame clones, with some not included. The sample includes some 490,000 clones, roughly 80% of them seen just once. Sample: PBMCs. These receptor sequences come from a middle-aged woman in good health. Some clones in this sample may be carry-over from other donors' samples.

V and J are TRBV30 and TRBJ1-6; D is possibly TRBD1 (5 bases). Trimming took 3 bases from V and 5 from J, leaving 14 bases between them. CDR1 and CDR2 (germline): GTSNPN, SVGIG (reference sequence). The CDR3 totals 15 residues. The CDR3 DNA is TGTGCCTGGAGCCCAAGAGGGGTCAATAATTCACCCCTCCACTTT. The encoded protein is CAWSPRGVNNSPLHF.

This chain connects TRBV27 to TRBJ2-7; D is perhaps TRBD1 (5 bases). Germline V gene sequence: CDR1 MNHEY, CDR2 SMNVEV (reference sequence). The length of the CDR3 is 14 residues. V lost 7 bases, J lost 2 bases, and 15 bases lay in between. The CDR3: CASKQTEFAYEQYF. In nucleotides, the CDR3 is TGTGCCAGCAAGCAGACAGAGTTCGCCTACGAGCAGTACTTC.

The chain couples TRBV9 to TRBJ2-1; TRBD2 matches at 9 bases. There are 15 residues in the CDR3. Germline loops: CDR1 SGDLS, CDR2 YYNGEE. V shed 2 bases, J shed 5 bases, and the junction held 5 bases outside the gene matches. CDR3 nucleotides: TGTGCCAGCAGCGTGAGCGGGAGGAGCGACAATGAGCAGTTCTTC. Amino acids: CASSVSGRSDNEQFF.

This clone came up many times. The chain is built from TRBV4-1 and TRBJ2-7; the match to TRBD1 covers 10 bases. Germline-derived CDR1 and CDR2 are MGHRA and YSYEKL. The CDR3 runs to 13 residues. The junction had 5 bases not matched to a gene; V was cut back by 8 bases and J by 4 bases. CDR3 DNA sequence: TGCGCCAGCGGAGGGGACAGGGGTTACGAGCAGTACTTC. Protein: CASGGDRGYEQYF.

This clone was seen ten or more times. V and J are TRBV2 and TRBJ1-5; D is possibly TRBD1 (5 bases). Trimming cost V 6 bases and J 4 bases, with 13 bases left between them. The CDR3 contains 14 residues. Per germline, CDR1 SNHLY and CDR2 FYNNEI. The CDR3 reads CASSPGGTNQPQHF. The DNA of the CDR3 is TGTGCCAGCAGCCCCGGCGGGACGAATCAGCCCCAGCATTTT.

V is TRBV6-7 and J is TRBJ2-5; TRBD2 is a possible D gene (5 bases). TRBV6-7 qualifies as an ORF whose function is uncertain. CDR3 length equals 14 residues. Trimming left V 4 bases short and J 5 bases short, with 14 bases between. The CDR3 reads CASSSKQRRETQYF. The CDR3 DNA reads as TGTGCCAGCAGTTCAAAACAGAGGAGGGAGACCCAGTACTTC.

The chain has TRBV27 and TRBJ2-3; the D gene could be TRBD1 or TRBD2 (5 bases each). V shed 7 bases and J shed 1 base, with 15 bases lying between them. The length of the CDR3 is 15 residues. The germline V gene encodes CDR1 MNHEY and CDR2 SMNVEV (reference sequence). The CDR3 reads CASKKGRAGTDTQYF. In DNA form, the CDR3 reads TGTGCCAGCAAAAAGGGGCGGGCGGGCACAGATACGCAGTATTTT.

This clone was seen more than once but under ten times. The CDR3 reads CASSPDSYEQYF. In DNA form, the CDR3 reads TGTGCCAGCAGTCCCGATTCCTACGAGCAGTACTTC. The chain uses TRBV28 and TRBJ2-7; D gene uncertain. The germline V gene encodes CDR1 MDHEN and CDR2 SYDVKM. Deletions cut 5 bases from V and 1 base from J, with 6 bases between. CDR3 length: 12 amino acids.